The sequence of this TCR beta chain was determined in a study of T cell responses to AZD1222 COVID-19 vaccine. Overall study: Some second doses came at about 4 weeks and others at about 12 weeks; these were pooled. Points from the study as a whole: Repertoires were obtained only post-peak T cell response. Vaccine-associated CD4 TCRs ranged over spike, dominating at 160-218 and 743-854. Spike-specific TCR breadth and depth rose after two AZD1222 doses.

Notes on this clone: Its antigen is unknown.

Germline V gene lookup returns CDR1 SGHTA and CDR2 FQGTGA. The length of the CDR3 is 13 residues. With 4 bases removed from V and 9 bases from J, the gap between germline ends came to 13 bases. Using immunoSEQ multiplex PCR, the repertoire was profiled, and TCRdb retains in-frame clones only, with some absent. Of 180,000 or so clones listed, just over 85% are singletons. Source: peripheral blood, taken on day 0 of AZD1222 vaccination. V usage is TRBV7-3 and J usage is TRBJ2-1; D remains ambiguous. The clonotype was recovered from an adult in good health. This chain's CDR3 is CASSSTPSGEQFF. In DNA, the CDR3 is TGTGCCAGCAGCTCGACTCCCTCGGGTGAGCAGTTCTTC. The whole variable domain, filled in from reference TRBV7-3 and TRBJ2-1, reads GAGVSQTPSNKVTEKGKYVELRCDPISGHTALYWYRQSLGQGPEFLIYFQGTGAADDSGLPNDRFFAVRPEGSVSTLKIQRTERGDSAVYLCASSSTPSGEQFFGPGTRLTVL.